Shown below are 25 T cell receptor beta chains from a single sample sequenced in a study of beta chain features in type 1 diabetes. Study conclusions and caveats: Among patients with Type 1 diabetes, TCRB CDR3s were moderately but significantly shorter in every one of the four CD4+ subsets.

Their antigens are not known. The investigators reverse transcribed all of the isolated RNA, so they sequenced expressed TCRB transcripts. The data were produced by immunoSEQ multiplex PCR, yet TCRdb's version contains in-frame clones alone and is incomplete. Of about 390,000 clones listed, roughly a tenth were seen once; the top ten hold approximately 0.55%. Sequencing was carried out using central memory CD4+ T cells from blood. Every receptor here comes from a man aged 30-40 years with type 1 diabetes.

The rearrangement links TRBV10-1 to TRBJ1-5; tentative D call: TRBD1 (5 bases). Germline CDR1 reads WNHNN; CDR2 reads SYGVQD (reference sequence). CDR3 length equals 13 residues. Trimming left V 6 bases short and J 4 bases short, with 10 bases between. This CDR3 reads CASSPGPNQPQHF. The CDR3 DNA is TGCGCCAGCAGCCCGGGGCCGAATCAGCCCCAGCATTTT.

The rearrangement joins TRBV4-3 to TRBJ2-2; 8 bases are shared with TRBD1. From germline, CDR1 is LGHNA and CDR2 YSLEER. V lost 1 base, J lost 6 bases, and 4 bases stayed unmatched. The CDR3 runs to 15 residues. CDR3 in amino acids: CASSQVRQGSGELFF. The CDR3 DNA follows: TGCGCCAGCAGCCAAGTAAGACAGGGGTCCGGGGAGCTGTTTTTT.

This sequence joins TRBV28 and TRBJ2-7; perhaps TRBD2 as D (6 bases). V was pared by 6 bases and J by 3 bases, with 18 bases between. The CDR3 contains 15 residues. Germline loops: CDR1 MDHEN, CDR2 SYDVKM. The CDR3 reads CASRSPEGPSYEQYF. Here the CDR3 DNA reads TGTGCCAGCAGATCCCCGGAGGGGCCAAGCTACGAGCAGTACTTC.

J is TRBJ2-7 and V is TRBV7-3; maybe TRBD2 (5 bases). There are 13 residues in the CDR3. The ends were cut back, 1 base at V and 3 bases at J, with 7 bases in the middle. Germline values: CDR1 SGHTA, CDR2 FQGTGA. The CDR3 nucleotides are TGTGCCAGCAGCTTAATCGCGGGCTACGAGCAGTACTTC. Translated: CASSLIAGYEQYF.

About this clone: A junction end diverges from the germline sequence, so it may reflect a read error. The V call is TRBV7-7, the J call TRBJ2-5; no definite D call. CDR3 length equals 14 residues. CDR1 is SSHAT, CDR2 FNYEAQ, per germline (reference sequence). In nucleotides, the CDR3 is TGTGCTAGCAGCTTAACGGAGTACCAAGAGACCCAGTACTTC. Translation: CASSLTEYQETQYF.

The rearrangement links TRBV5-1 to TRBJ1-5, with D maybe TRBD1 (5 bases). This CDR3 region has 15 residues. V lost 0 bases and J lost 5, with 12 bases in between. Germline CDR1 is SGHRS and CDR2 is YFSETQ. The CDR3 spells CASSLVGGTDQPQHF. The CDR3 nucleotides are TGCGCCAGCAGCTTGGTAGGAGGGACCGATCAGCCCCAGCATTTT.

This clone showed up just a few times. The J gene is TRBJ2-1, the V gene TRBV6-5; 10 nucleotides match TRBD2. Looked up from germline, CDR1 is MNHEY and CDR2 is SVGAGI. The V gene end was trimmed by 6 bases and the J gene end by 7 bases; junction bases not matched to a gene: 6. The CDR3 has 14 amino acids. CDR3 protein: CASRASGSINEQFF. In DNA, the CDR3 is TGTGCCAGCAGGGCTAGCGGGAGTATAAATGAGCAGTTCTTC.

Of note for this clone: The junction and the germline gene differ at one end; a read error may be behind it. The chain joins TRBV27 to TRBJ1-1, with 9 bases identical to TRBD1. The CDR3 length is 14 residues. Germline values: CDR1 MNHEY, CDR2 SMNVEV (reference sequence). CDR3 sequence reads: CTSSRQGGDTEAFF. The CDR3, as DNA: TGTACCAGCAGTCGACAGGGGGGGGACACTGAAGCTTTCTTT.

The table lists this clone with a few counts. This chain connects TRBV4-1 to TRBJ1-5, with a tentative D call TRBD1 (5 bases). V was shortened by 2 bases and J by 0 bases, with 11 bases between the two germline ends. The CDR3 has 16 amino acids. Per the germline V gene, CDR1 is MGHRA and CDR2 is YSYEKL. Written as DNA, the CDR3 is TGCGCCAGCAGCCAAAGCCCGACAGCTAGCAATCAGCCCCAGCATTTT. This translates into CASSQSPTASNQPQHF.

The table lists this clone with a few counts. This rearrangement joins TRBV28 to TRBJ2-7; D is unclear. CDR3 length: 12 amino acids. V gave up 3 bases and J gave up 4 bases, with 7 bases separating them. The germline gives CDR1 MDHEN, CDR2 SYDVKM. The CDR3 sequence is CASSFVGYEQYF. The CDR3 DNA reads as TGTGCCAGCAGTTTCGTGGGGTACGAGCAGTACTTC.

This rearrangement joins TRBV5-4 to TRBJ1-1; the D is unclear. V shed 0 bases and J shed 1 base, with 7 bases lying between them. Per germline, CDR1 SGHNT and CDR2 YYREEE (reference sequence). The CDR3 consists of 14 residues. The CDR3, as DNA: TGTGCCAGCAGCTTGGAGAGCGAGAACACTGAAGCTTTCTTT. This sequence encodes CASSLESENTEAFF.

The chain carries TRBV11-2 and TRBJ2-5; D is perhaps TRBD2 (6 bases). Germline values: CDR1 SGHAT, CDR2 FQNNGV. This CDR3 is built from 16 residues. The V gene lost 1 base and the J gene lost 11 bases, with 23 bases spanning the gap. The CDR3 DNA is TGTGCCAGCAGCTTAGGCAGCGGGCTGGGGGTAAAGGAGCAGTACTTC. It specifies CASSLGSGLGVKEQYF. Together with reference TRBV11-2 and TRBJ2-5, the CDR3 gives the full variable domain: EAGVAQSPRYKIIEKRQSVAFWCNPISGHATLYWYQQILGQGPKLLIQFQNNGVVDDSQLPKDRFSAERLKGVDSTLKIQPAKLEDSAVYLCASSLGSGLGVKEQYFGPGTRLLVL.

This clone was observed a handful of times. V usage is TRBV29-1 and J usage is TRBJ1-3; D is unresolved. The V gene's germline CDR1 is SQVTM and CDR2 ANQGSEA. The ends were cut back, 2 bases at V and 7 bases at J, with 9 bases in the middle. The CDR3 runs to 12 residues. The CDR3 nucleotides read TGCAGCGTTGAATGGGGAAGGAACACCATATATTTT. Its translation is CSVEWGRNTIYF.

A few counts support this clone. This sequence joins TRBV11-2 and TRBJ2-7; either TRBD1 or TRBD2 may supply D (5 bases each). The V end lost 5 bases, the J end lost 3 bases, and 17 bases lay between the germline ends. This CDR3 has 15 residues. Germline V CDR1 and CDR2: SGHAT, FQNNGV. The CDR3 here is CASSTHSGPDYEQYF. The CDR3 DNA reads as TGTGCCAGCAGCACGCATTCGGGACCCGACTACGAGCAGTACTTC. Drawing the rest from reference TRBV11-2 and TRBJ2-7, the complete variable domain is EAGVAQSPRYKIIEKRQSVAFWCNPISGHATLYWYQQILGQGPKLLIQFQNNGVVDDSQLPKDRFSAERLKGVDSTLKIQPAKLEDSAVYLCASSTHSGPDYEQYFGPGTRLTVT.

V is TRBV5-1 and J is TRBJ2-1; D uncertain. V was cut by 4 bases and J by 5 bases, with 4 bases left in between. CDR1 SGHRS and CDR2 YFSETQ come from the germline V gene. This CDR3 contains 11 residues. This chain's CDR3 is CASSRNNEQFF. As DNA, the CDR3 is TGCGCCAGCAGCCGTAACAATGAGCAGTTCTTC. Filled out from reference TRBV5-1 and TRBJ2-1, the complete variable domain reads KAGVTQTPRYLIKTRGQQVTLSCSPISGHRSVSWYQQTPGQGLQFLFEYFSETQRNKGNFPGRFSGRQFSNSRSEMNVSTLELGDSALYLCASSRNNEQFFGPGTRLTVL.

The chain joins TRBV6-1 to TRBJ2-7, with 7 positions matching TRBD1. The germline CDR1 and CDR2 sequences are MNHNS and SASEGT. This CDR3 has 15 amino acids. V was pared by 6 bases and J by 3 bases, with 11 bases of the junction left unmatched. CDR3 region: CASRSSGTALYEQYF. The DNA for the CDR3 is TGTGCCAGCAGATCCTCCGGGACAGCCCTCTACGAGCAGTACTTC.

This clone was seen only a few times. The chain recombines TRBV7-9 with TRBJ2-2, with 10 bases fitting TRBD2. The J segment lost 1 base and the V segment lost 8 bases, leaving 10 bases of the junction unmatched. Germline CDR1 reads SEHNR; CDR2 reads FQNEAQ (reference sequence). The length of the CDR3 is 17 residues. The CDR3: CASPGSGGARNTGELFF. In DNA form, the CDR3 reads TGTGCCAGCCCTGGGAGCGGGGGGGCCCGGAACACCGGGGAGCTGTTTTTT.

This clone came up a few times. The chain uses TRBV21-1 and TRBJ2-1; the D call in the table, TRBD1, was not verified against the DNA. TRBV21-1 is listed as a pseudogene. The CDR3 covers 17 residues. The DNA of the CDR3 is TGTGCCAGCAGCAAAGCCTTTGAGGGGGCGGAAGGCAATGAGCAGTTCTTC. Translating it yields CASSKAFEGAEGNEQFF.

This clone was detected a few times. The rearrangement uses TRBV27 and TRBJ1-2; TRBD1 agrees at 10 bases. V shed 5 bases and J 6 bases; nucleotides not matched to a gene: 15. The CDR3 contains 17 residues. The germline V gene encodes CDR1 MNHEY and CDR2 SMNVEV (reference sequence). CDR3 in amino acids: CASSPDPRTDRGHGYTF. The CDR3 DNA sequence: TGTGCCAGCAGTCCCGATCCCCGGACTGACAGGGGGCATGGCTACACCTTC.

As regards this clone: The same CDR3 also results from other DNA sequences found in this sample. The chain has TRBV6-1 and TRBJ1-1; D not resolved. CDR1 is MNHNS and CDR2 is SASEGT in the germline V gene. This CDR3 comprises 13 residues. The V and J ends lost 1 base and 3 bases respectively, with 6 bases between them. This CDR3 reads CASSEGGDTEAFF. CDR3 DNA sequence: TGTGCCAGCAGTGAAGGTGGGGACACTGAAGCTTTCTTT.

This clone was seen a handful of times. This chain links TRBV28 with TRBJ2-1; TRBD1 agrees at 8 bases. CDR1 is MDHEN, CDR2 SYDVKM, per germline. This CDR3 comprises 13 residues. Trimming cost V 10 bases and J 4 bases; bases outside gene matches: 6. In DNA, the CDR3 is TGTGCCATACGACAGGGGTTATACAATGAGCAGTTCTTC. This translates into CAIRQGLYNEQFF.

V is TRBV11-2 and J is TRBJ2-1; D remains unclear. The CDR3 is 14 amino acids. Trimming left V 3 bases short and J 0 bases short, with 6 bases between. The V gene's germline CDR1 is SGHAT and CDR2 FQNNGV. For the CDR3, the DNA is TGTGCCAGCAGCTTCGATGGCTCCTACAATGAGCAGTTCTTC. It is translated as CASSFDGSYNEQFF.

V usage is TRBV2 and J usage is TRBJ2-5, with TRBD1 matching 10 bases. The CDR3 contains 15 residues. V shed 6 bases and J 4 bases; nucleotides not matched to a gene: 8. From germline, CDR1 is SNHLY and CDR2 FYNNEI. DNA for the CDR3: TGTGCCAGCAGCAGTTCCGGGACAGGGGCAGAGACCCAGTACTTC. Encoded protein: CASSSSGTGAETQYF.

This chain links TRBV11-2 with TRBJ1-1; D is unresolved. Germline-derived CDR1 and CDR2 are SGHAT and FQNNGV. The CDR3 has 19 amino acids. V was shortened by 1 base and J by 7 bases, with 28 bases between the two germline ends. The CDR3 loop reads CASSLAPHRRAPSWIEAFF. The CDR3 nucleotides are TGTGCCAGCAGCTTAGCCCCTCATCGGAGAGCCCCGAGCTGGATTGAAGCTTTCTTT. Full variable domain (remainder filled in from reference TRBV11-2 and TRBJ1-1): EAGVAQSPRYKIIEKRQSVAFWCNPISGHATLYWYQQILGQGPKLLIQFQNNGVVDDSQLPKDRFSAERLKGVDSTLKIQPAKLEDSAVYLCASSLAPHRRAPSWIEAFFGQGTRLTVV.

V usage is TRBV7-2 and J usage is TRBJ2-1; 7 bases line up with TRBD2. The CDR3 covers 13 residues. Germline lookup yields CDR1 SGHTA and CDR2 FQGNSA. With V trimmed by 1 base and J by 12 bases, 6 bases remained unmatched. CDR3 amino acids: CASSLEVPGGQFF. CDR3 bases: TGTGCCAGCAGCTTAGAGGTGCCGGGGGGGCAGTTCTTC.